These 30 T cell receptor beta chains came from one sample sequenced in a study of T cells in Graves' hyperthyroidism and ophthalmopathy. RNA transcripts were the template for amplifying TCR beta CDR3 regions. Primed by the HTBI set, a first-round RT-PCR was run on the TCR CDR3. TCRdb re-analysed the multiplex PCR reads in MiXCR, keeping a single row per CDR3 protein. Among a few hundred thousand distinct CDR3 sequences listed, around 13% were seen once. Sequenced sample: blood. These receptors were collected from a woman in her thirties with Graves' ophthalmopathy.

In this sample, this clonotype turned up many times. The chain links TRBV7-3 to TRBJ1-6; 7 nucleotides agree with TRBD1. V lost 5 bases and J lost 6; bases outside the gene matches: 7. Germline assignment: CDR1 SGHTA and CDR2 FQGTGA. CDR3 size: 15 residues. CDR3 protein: CASSAEGQINSPLHF. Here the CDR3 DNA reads TGTGCCAGCAGCGCTGAGGGACAGATTAATTCACCCCTCCACTTT.

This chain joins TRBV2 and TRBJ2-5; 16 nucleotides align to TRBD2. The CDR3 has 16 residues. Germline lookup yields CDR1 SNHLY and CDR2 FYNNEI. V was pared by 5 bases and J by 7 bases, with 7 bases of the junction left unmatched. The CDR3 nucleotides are TGTGCCAGCAGTACCGGGACTAGCGGGGGGGTTGGGACCCAGTACTTC. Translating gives CASSTGTSGGVGTQYF.

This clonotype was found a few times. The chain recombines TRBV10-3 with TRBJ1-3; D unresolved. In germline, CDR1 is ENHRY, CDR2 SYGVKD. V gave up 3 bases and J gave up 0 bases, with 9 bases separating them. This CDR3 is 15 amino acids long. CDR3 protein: CAISEGQISGNTIYF. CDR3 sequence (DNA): TGTGCCATCAGTGAAGGTCAAATCTCTGGAAACACCATATATTTT.

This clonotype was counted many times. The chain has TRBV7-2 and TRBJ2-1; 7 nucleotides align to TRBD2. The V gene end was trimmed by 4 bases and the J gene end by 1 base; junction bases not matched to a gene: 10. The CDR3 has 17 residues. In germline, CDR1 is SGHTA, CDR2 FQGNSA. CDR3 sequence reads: CASSSRRSSGSYNEQFF. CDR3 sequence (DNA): TGTGCCAGCAGCTCCCGGAGGAGTAGCGGGTCCTACAATGAGCAGTTCTTC.

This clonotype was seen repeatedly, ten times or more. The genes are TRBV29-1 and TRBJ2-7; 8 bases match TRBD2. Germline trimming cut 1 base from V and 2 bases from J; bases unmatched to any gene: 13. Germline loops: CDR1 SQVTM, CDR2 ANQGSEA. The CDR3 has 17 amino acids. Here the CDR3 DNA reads TGCAGCGTTGAAGGCAGGTCAAAAGCGGGGGTAACCTACGAGCAGTACTTC. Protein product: CSVEGRSKAGVTYEQYF.

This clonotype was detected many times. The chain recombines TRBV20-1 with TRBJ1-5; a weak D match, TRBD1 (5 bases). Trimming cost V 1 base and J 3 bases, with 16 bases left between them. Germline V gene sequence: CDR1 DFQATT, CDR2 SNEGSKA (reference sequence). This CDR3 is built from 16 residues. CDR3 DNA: TGCAGTGCTAGAGTATCTGGGGGAATCGACAATCAGCCCCAGCATTTT. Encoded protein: CSARVSGGIDNQPQHF.

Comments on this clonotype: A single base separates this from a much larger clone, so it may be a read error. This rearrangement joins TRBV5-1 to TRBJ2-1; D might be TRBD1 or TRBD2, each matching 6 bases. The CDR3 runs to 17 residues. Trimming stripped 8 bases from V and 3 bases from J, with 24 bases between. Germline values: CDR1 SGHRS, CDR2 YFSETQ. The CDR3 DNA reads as TGCGCCAGGAACCTCGGAGGGCGCGAGGACAGCTACAATGAGCAGTTCTTC. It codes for CARNLGGREDSYNEQFF.

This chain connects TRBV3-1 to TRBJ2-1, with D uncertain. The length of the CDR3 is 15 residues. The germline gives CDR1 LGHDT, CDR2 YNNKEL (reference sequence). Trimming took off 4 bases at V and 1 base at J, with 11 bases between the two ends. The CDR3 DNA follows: TGTGCCAGCAGCCTTGAGCACCGGTCCTACAATGAGCAGTTCTTC. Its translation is CASSLEHRSYNEQFF.

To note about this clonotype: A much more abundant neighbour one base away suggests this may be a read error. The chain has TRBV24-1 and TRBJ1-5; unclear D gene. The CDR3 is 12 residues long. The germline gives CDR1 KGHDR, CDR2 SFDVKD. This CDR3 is CATSVQNQPQNF. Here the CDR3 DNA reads TGTGCCACCAGTGTCCAGAATCAGCCCCAGAATTTT.

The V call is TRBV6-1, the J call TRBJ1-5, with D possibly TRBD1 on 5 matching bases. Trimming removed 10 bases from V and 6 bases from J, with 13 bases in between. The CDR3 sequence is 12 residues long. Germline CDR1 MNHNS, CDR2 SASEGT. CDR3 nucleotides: TGTGCCACCATCGGGGGAGGTCAGCCCCAGCATTTT. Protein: CATIGGGQPQHF.

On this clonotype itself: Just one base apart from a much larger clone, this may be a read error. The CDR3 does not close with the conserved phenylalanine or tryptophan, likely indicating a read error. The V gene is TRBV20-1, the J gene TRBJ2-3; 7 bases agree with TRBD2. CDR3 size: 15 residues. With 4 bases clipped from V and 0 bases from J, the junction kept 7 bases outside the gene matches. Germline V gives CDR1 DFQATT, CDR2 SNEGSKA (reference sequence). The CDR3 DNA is TGCAGTGCTACTTGGGGGGGGGGGAGCACAGATACGCAGTATCTT. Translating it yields CSATWGGGSTDTQYL.

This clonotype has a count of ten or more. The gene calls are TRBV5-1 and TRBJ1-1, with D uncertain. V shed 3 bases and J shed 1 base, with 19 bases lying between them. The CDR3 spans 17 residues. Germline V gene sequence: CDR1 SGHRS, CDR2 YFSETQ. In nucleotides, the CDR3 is TGCGCCAGCAGCTCTGATGGGAGACTACCCCAGAACACTGAAGCTTTCTTT. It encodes CASSSDGRLPQNTEAFF.

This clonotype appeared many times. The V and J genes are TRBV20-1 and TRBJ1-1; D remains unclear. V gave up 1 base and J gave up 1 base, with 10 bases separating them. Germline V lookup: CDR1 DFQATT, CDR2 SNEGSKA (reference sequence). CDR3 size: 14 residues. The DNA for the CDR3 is TGCAGTGCTAGAGTGTCAGGAGCGAACACTGAAGCTTTCTTT. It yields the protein CSARVSGANTEAFF.

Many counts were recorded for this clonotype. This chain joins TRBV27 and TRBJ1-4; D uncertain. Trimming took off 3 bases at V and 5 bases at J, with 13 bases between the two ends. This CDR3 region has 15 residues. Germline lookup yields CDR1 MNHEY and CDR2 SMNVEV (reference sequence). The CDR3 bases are TGTGCCAGCAGTTTTCGGTCAGCACGAAATGAAAAACTGTTTTTT. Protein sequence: CASSFRSARNEKLFF.

CDR3 in DNA: TGTGCCGGCATCTCCGATACGCAGTATTTT. It yields the protein CAGISDTQYF. The chain employs TRBV5-5 and TRBJ2-3; no clear D. V lost 10 bases and J 6 bases, leaving 9 bases between the germline ends. There are 10 residues in the CDR3. Germline V gene sequence: CDR1 SGHKS, CDR2 YYEKEE (reference sequence).

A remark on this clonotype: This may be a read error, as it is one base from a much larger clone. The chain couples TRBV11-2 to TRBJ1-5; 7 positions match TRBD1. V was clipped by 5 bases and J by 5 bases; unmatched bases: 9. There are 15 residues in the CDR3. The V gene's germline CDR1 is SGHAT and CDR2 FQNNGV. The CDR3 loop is CASSPGTAGYQPQHF. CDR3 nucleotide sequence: TGTGCCAGCAGCCCCGGGACAGCTGGTTATCAGCCCCAGCATTTT.

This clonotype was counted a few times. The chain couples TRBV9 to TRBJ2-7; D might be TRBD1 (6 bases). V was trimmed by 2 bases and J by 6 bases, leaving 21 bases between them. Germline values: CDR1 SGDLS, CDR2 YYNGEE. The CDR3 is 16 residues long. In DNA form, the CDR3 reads TGTGCCAGCAGCGTTACGGACAGCACAGTTACCTGCGAGCAGTACTTC. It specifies CASSVTDSTVTCEQYF.

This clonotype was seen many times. The CDR3 region has the DNA TGTGCCAGCAGCGTAACGTCGGTCCTAGCGGGGTCCGGGGAGCTGTTTTTT. It specifies CASSVTSVLAGSGELFF. The rearrangement links TRBV9 to TRBJ2-2; 9 bases line up with TRBD2. The CDR3 has 17 residues. V shed 1 base, J shed 6 bases, and the junction held 10 bases outside the gene matches. Germline lookup yields CDR1 SGDLS and CDR2 YYNGEE.

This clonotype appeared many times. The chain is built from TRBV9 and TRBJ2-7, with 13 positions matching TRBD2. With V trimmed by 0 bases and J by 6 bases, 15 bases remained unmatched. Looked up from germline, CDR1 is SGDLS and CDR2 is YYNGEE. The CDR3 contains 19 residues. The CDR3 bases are TGTGCCAGCAGCGTAGATGGGACTAGCGGGGCCGGGTACCAAGCCGAGCAGTACTTC. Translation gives CASSVDGTSGAGYQAEQYF.

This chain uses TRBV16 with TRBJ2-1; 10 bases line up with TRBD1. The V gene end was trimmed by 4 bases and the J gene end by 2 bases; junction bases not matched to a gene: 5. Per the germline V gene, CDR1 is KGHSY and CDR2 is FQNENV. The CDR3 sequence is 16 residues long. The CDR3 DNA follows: TGTGCCAGCAGCCCACTGACAGGGGGCCCCTACAATGAGCAGTTCTTC. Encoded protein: CASSPLTGGPYNEQFF.

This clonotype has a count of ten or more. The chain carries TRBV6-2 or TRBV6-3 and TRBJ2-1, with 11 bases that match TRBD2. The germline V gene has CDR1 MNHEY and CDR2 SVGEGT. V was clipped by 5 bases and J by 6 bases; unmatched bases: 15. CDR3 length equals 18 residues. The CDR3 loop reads CASSSTSGGAWGRNEQFF. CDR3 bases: TGTGCCAGCAGTAGTACTAGCGGGGGAGCCTGGGGTCGCAATGAGCAGTTCTTC.

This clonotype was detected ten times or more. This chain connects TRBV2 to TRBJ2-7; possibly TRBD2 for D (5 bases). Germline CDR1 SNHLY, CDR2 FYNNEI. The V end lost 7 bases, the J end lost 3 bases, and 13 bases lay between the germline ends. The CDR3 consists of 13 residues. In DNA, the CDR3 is TGTGCCAGCACGAACAGAGGGAACTACGAGCAGTACTTC. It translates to CASTNRGNYEQYF.

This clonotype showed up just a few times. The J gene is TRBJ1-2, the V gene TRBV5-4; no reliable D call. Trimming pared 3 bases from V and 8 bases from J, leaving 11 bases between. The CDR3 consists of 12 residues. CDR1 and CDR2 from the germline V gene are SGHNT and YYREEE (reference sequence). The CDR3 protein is CASSSQNSGYTF. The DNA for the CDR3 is TGTGCCAGCAGCTCCCAGAACTCGGGCTACACCTTC.

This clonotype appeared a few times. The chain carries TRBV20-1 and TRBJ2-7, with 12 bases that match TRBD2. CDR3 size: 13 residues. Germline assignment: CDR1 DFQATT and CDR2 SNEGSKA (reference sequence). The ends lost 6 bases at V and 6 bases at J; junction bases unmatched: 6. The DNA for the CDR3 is TGCAGTGCCATCCGACTAGCGGGGGCCGAGCAGTACTTC. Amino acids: CSAIRLAGAEQYF.

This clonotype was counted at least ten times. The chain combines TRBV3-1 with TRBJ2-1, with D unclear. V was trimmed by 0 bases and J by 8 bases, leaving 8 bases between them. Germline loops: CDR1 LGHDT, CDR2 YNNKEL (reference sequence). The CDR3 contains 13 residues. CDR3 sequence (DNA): TGTGCCAGCAGCCAAGATCCAGGAGATGAGCAGTTCTTC. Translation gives CASSQDPGDEQFF.

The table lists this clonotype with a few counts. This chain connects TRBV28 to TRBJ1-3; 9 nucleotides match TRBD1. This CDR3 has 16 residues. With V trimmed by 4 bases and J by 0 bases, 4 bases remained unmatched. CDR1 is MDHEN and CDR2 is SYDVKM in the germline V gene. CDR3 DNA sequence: TGTGCCAGCAGTTCCACGACAGGGGGCTCTGGAAACACCATATATTTT. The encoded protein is CASSSTTGGSGNTIYF. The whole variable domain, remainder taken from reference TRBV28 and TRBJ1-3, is DVKVTQSSRYLVKRTGEKVFLECVQDMDHENMFWYRQDPGLGLRLIYFSYDVKMKEKGDIPEGYSVSREKKERFSLILESASTNQTSMYLCASSSTTGGSGNTIYFGEGSWLTVV.

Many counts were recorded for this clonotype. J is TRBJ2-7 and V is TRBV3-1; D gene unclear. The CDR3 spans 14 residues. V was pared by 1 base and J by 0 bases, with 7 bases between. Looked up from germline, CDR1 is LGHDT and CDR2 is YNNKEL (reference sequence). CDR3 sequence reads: CASSQGKASYEQYF. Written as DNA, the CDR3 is TGTGCCAGCAGCCAAGGAAAGGCCTCCTACGAGCAGTACTTC.

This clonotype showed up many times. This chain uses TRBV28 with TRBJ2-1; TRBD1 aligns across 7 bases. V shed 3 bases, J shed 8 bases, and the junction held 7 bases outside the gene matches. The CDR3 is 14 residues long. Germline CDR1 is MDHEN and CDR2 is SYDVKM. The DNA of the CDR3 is TGTGCCAGCAGTTTGACAGGGTGGGCTGATGAGCAGTTCTTC. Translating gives CASSLTGWADEQFF.

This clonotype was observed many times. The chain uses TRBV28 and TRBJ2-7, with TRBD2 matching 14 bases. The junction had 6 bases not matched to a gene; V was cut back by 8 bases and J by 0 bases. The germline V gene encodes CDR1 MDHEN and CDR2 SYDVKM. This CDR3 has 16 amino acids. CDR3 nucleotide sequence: TGTGCCAGCGGACTAGCGGGGGGTCTTGGCTCCTACGAGCAGTACTTC. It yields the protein CASGLAGGLGSYEQYF.

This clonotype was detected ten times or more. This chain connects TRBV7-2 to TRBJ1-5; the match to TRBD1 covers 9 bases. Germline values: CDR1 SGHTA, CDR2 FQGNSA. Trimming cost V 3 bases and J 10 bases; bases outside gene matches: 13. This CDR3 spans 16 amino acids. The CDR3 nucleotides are TGTGCCAGCAGCTTGTTCAGGACAGGGGCCGGGGGCCCCCAGCATTTT. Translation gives CASSLFRTGAGGPQHF. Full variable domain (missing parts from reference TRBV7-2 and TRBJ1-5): GAGVSQSPSNKVTEKGKDVELRCDPISGHTALYWYRQSLGQGLEFLIYFQGNSAPDKSGLPSDRFSAERTGGSVSTLTIQRTQQEDSAVYLCASSLFRTGAGGPQHFGDGTRLSIL.